This is a list of T cell receptor beta chains from one sample in a study of T cell changes during pregnancy in multiple sclerosis. Method: immunoSEQ multiplex PCR; TCRdb's copy keeps in-frame clones and lacks some. The sample has 57,000 or so clones; nearly 90% are singletons. The sample was peripheral blood, taken in the first trimester of pregnancy. The receptors originated from a female donor with multiple sclerosis, enrolled in a pregnancy study. Each CDR3 is given with its conserved first and last residue. The order of the fields is D gene, clone size, V gene, CDR3 length, J gene, CDR3 protein, CDR3 DNA. A D gene is named only where the DNA matches it firmly. Size is stated for part of the rows, as once, few or many counts, or as a class when the clone is expanded.

d_gene: -; abundance: -; v_gene: TRBV2; len: 12; j_gene: TRBJ2-7; CDR3aa: CASHGEPYEQYF; CDR3nt: TGTGCCAGCCACGGAGAACCCTACGAGCAGTACTTC
d_gene: -; abundance: -; v_gene: TRBV9; len: 12; j_gene: TRBJ2-5; CDR3aa: CASSVGEETQYF; CDR3nt: TGTGCCAGCAGCGTAGGCGAAGAGACCCAGTACTTC
d_gene: -; abundance: -; v_gene: TRBV10-3; len: 13; j_gene: TRBJ1-2; CDR3aa: CAISTVVDYGYTF; CDR3nt: TGTGCCATCTCGACAGTGGTCGACTATGGCTACACCTTC
d_gene: -; abundance: -; v_gene: TRBV28; len: 13; j_gene: TRBJ2-2; CDR3aa: CASMSLNTGELFF; CDR3nt: TGTGCCAGCATGAGCCTCAACACCGGGGAGCTGTTTTTT
d_gene: -; abundance: few; v_gene: TRBV29-1; len: 12; j_gene: TRBJ2-1; CDR3aa: CSVQDYPGEQFF; CDR3nt: TGCAGCGTTCAGGACTATCCGGGTGAGCAGTTCTTC
d_gene: -; abundance: -; v_gene: TRBV2; len: 16; j_gene: TRBJ2-1; CDR3aa: CASSELSNPFYNEQFF; CDR3nt: TGTGCCAGCAGTGAATTGAGTAACCCCTTCTACAATGAGCAGTTCTTC
d_gene: -; abundance: -; v_gene: TRBV5-6; len: 14; j_gene: TRBJ2-7; CDR3aa: CASSLGQPSYEQYF; CDR3nt: TGTGCCAGCAGCTTGGGGCAACCCTCCTACGAGCAGTACTTC
d_gene: -; abundance: -; v_gene: TRBV11-2; len: 13; j_gene: TRBJ2-7; CDR3aa: CASSPDGGGEQYF; CDR3nt: TGTGCCAGCAGCCCAGATGGGGGCGGCGAGCAGTACTTC
d_gene: TRBD1; abundance: -; v_gene: TRBV5-1; len: 17; j_gene: TRBJ2-5; CDR3aa: CASSYQPGTGGLETQYF; CDR3nt: TGCGCCAGCAGCTACCAACCCGGGACAGGGGGTTTGGAGACCCAGTACTTC
d_gene: -; abundance: few; v_gene: TRBV11-2; len: 13; j_gene: TRBJ2-2; CDR3aa: CASSLVGSGELFF; CDR3nt: TGTGCCAGCAGCTTAGTGGGCTCCGGGGAGCTGTTTTTT
d_gene: TRBD1; abundance: -; v_gene: TRBV7-9; len: 15; j_gene: TRBJ1-2; CDR3aa: CASSFVDRVNYGYTF; CDR3nt: TGTGCCAGCAGCTTTGTGGACAGGGTTAACTATGGCTACACCTTC
d_gene: -; abundance: -; v_gene: TRBV28; len: 12; j_gene: TRBJ1-2; CDR3aa: CASTSRESGYTF; CDR3nt: TGTGCCAGCACCTCTAGGGAGTCTGGCTACACCTTC
d_gene: TRBD1; abundance: -; v_gene: TRBV11-3; len: 12; j_gene: TRBJ2-1; CDR3aa: CASSPGGIEQFF; CDR3nt: TGTGCCAGCAGCCCAGGGGGTATTGAGCAGTTCTTC
d_gene: TRBD1; abundance: -; v_gene: TRBV29-1; len: 14; j_gene: TRBJ2-1; CDR3aa: CSVEKDRGLNEQFF; CDR3nt: TGCAGCGTTGAAAAGGACAGGGGGCTTAATGAGCAGTTCTTC
d_gene: -; abundance: once; v_gene: TRBV7-9; len: 13; j_gene: TRBJ1-1; CDR3aa: CASSPRQNTEAFF; CDR3nt: TGTGCCAGCAGCCCCCGACAAAACACTGAAGCTTTCTTT
d_gene: -; abundance: -; v_gene: TRBV27; len: 15; j_gene: TRBJ1-2; CDR3aa: CASSSREEVYYGYTF; CDR3nt: TGTGCCAGCAGTTCCAGGGAGGAGGTGTACTATGGCTACACCTTC
d_gene: -; abundance: -; v_gene: TRBV7-9; len: 13; j_gene: TRBJ2-5; CDR3aa: CAPKRAEAETQYF; CDR3nt: TGTGCCCCTAAAAGGGCGGAGGCAGAGACCCAGTACTTC
d_gene: TRBD1; abundance: -; v_gene: TRBV6-4; len: 14; j_gene: TRBJ1-1; CDR3aa: CASGSGTGESEAFF; CDR3nt: TGTGCCAGCGGATCCGGGACAGGGGAATCCGAAGCTTTCTTT
d_gene: TRBD1; abundance: once; v_gene: TRBV5-1; len: 19; j_gene: TRBJ1-2; CDR3aa: CASSLDTRNDRGPLYGYTF; CDR3nt: TGCGCCAGCAGCTTGGACACTCGTAACGACAGGGGGCCCCTCTATGGCTACACCTTC
d_gene: -; abundance: -; v_gene: TRBV27; len: 15; j_gene: TRBJ1-3; CDR3aa: CASSLTGLAGNTIYF; CDR3nt: TGTGCCAGCAGTTTAACAGGGCTGGCTGGAAACACCATATATTTT
d_gene: -; abundance: -; v_gene: TRBV6-6; len: 16; j_gene: TRBJ2-2; CDR3aa: CASSFPMTGSTGELFF; CDR3nt: TGTGCCAGCAGTTTTCCCATGACAGGAAGCACCGGGGAGCTGTTTTTT
d_gene: -; abundance: -; v_gene: TRBV6-1; len: 13; j_gene: TRBJ2-7; CDR3aa: CASNRGENYEQYF; CDR3nt: TGTGCCAGCAACCGGGGAGAGAATTACGAGCAGTACTTC
d_gene: TRBD1; abundance: -; v_gene: TRBV7-3; len: 17; j_gene: TRBJ2-1; CDR3aa: CASSVSGTGVSYNEQFF; CDR3nt: TGTGCCAGCAGCGTTTCCGGGACAGGGGTCTCCTACAATGAGCAGTTCTTC
d_gene: TRBD1; abundance: -; v_gene: TRBV28; len: 14; j_gene: TRBJ1-5; CDR3aa: CASSGQGKGQPQHF; CDR3nt: TGTGCCAGCAGTGGACAGGGGAAAGGTCAGCCCCAGCATTTT
d_gene: -; abundance: few; v_gene: TRBV7-2; len: 14; j_gene: TRBJ2-7; CDR3aa: CASSFGSVLYEQYF; CDR3nt: TGTGCCAGCAGCTTCGGCAGCGTCCTTTACGAGCAGTACTTC
d_gene: TRBD1; abundance: -; v_gene: TRBV6-1; len: 16; j_gene: TRBJ2-3; CDR3aa: CASSEQGQGYTDTQYF; CDR3nt: TGTGCCAGCAGTGAACAGGGACAGGGATACACAGATACGCAGTATTTT
d_gene: TRBD2; abundance: -; v_gene: TRBV7-2; len: 15; j_gene: TRBJ2-1; CDR3aa: CASSPRTSSYNEQFF; CDR3nt: TGTGCCAGCAGCCCAAGGACTAGCTCCTACAATGAGCAGTTCTTC
d_gene: -; abundance: -; v_gene: TRBV7-9; len: 14; j_gene: TRBJ2-7; CDR3aa: CASSLFPGRYEQYF; CDR3nt: TGTGCCAGCAGCTTATTTCCTGGCAGATACGAGCAGTACTTC
d_gene: -; abundance: few; v_gene: TRBV19; len: 13; j_gene: TRBJ1-2; CDR3aa: CASSTGANYGYTF; CDR3nt: TGTGCCAGTAGCACCGGGGCTAACTATGGCTACACCTTC
d_gene: -; abundance: few; v_gene: TRBV27; len: 15; j_gene: TRBJ2-1; CDR3aa: CASSYGGSGYNEQFF; CDR3nt: TGTGCCAGCAGTTACGGGGGTAGTGGGTACAATGAGCAGTTCTTC
d_gene: -; abundance: -; v_gene: TRBV13; len: 12; j_gene: TRBJ1-1; CDR3aa: CASSFRGGEAFF; CDR3nt: TGTGCCAGCAGCTTCAGGGGCGGTGAAGCTTTCTTT
d_gene: -; abundance: few; v_gene: TRBV30; len: 15; j_gene: TRBJ1-5; CDR3aa: CAWSVQIGPNQPQHF; CDR3nt: TGTGCCTGGAGTGTGCAAATTGGGCCCAATCAGCCCCAGCATTTT
d_gene: TRBD1; abundance: few; v_gene: TRBV10-1; len: 16; j_gene: TRBJ2-1; CDR3aa: CASSDLGTGGYNEQFF; CDR3nt: TGCGCCAGCAGTGACCTCGGGACAGGGGGCTACAATGAGCAGTTCTTC